Following are 10 T cell receptor beta chains from one sample sequenced in a study of patients and donors after allogeneic stem cell transplantation. Via MiXCR, TCRdb re-called the RT-PCR reads, giving one row per CDR3 protein. The sample consists of 150,000 or so distinct CDR3 sequences, about 24% of them appearing once. Specimen: blood, either unsorted or a sorted T cell fraction (not recorded which). Source of these receptors: a human donor who was either an allogeneic HSCT recipient or a stem cell or donor lymphocyte infusion donor (not recorded which). It is not recorded whose cells these are; they may come from a transplant donor.

This clonotype was counted a few times. The genes are TRBV5-6 and TRBJ2-1, with 13 bases that match TRBD2. The CDR3 has 15 residues. Germline assignment: CDR1 SGHDT and CDR2 YYEEEE. J was trimmed by 9 bases and V by 3 bases; bases with no gene match: 6. In nucleotides, the CDR3 is TGTGCCAGCAGCTACGGACTAGCGGGAGTGGGTGAGCAGTTCTTC. Its protein product is CASSYGLAGVGEQFF.

This sequence joins TRBV9 and TRBJ2-5, with D possibly called TRBD1 or TRBD2 (5 bases each). Germline lookup yields CDR1 SGDLS and CDR2 YYNGEE. Trimming stripped 0 bases from V and 2 bases from J, with 8 bases between. The CDR3 is 14 amino acids. CDR3 loop: CASSVGGRQETQYF. CDR3 in DNA: TGTGCCAGCAGCGTAGGGGGGAGACAAGAGACCCAGTACTTC. The variable domain in full, completed from reference TRBV9 and TRBJ2-5, reads DSGVTQTPKHLITATGQRVTLRCSPRSGDLSVYWYQQSLDQGLQFLIQYYNGEERAKGNILERFSAQQFPDLHSELNLSSLELGDSALYFCASSVGGRQETQYFGPGTRLLVL.

The chain carries TRBV12-3 or TRBV12-4 and TRBJ2-7; possible D gene TRBD1, 5 bases. Trimming left V 7 bases short and J 0 bases short, with 13 bases between. The length of the CDR3 is 14 residues. CDR3 protein: CASTPGLLSYEQYF. For the CDR3, the DNA is TGTGCCAGCACCCCAGGGTTGCTCTCCTACGAGCAGTACTTC.

V is TRBV30 and J is TRBJ2-5; no reliable D call. The V end was cut by 3 bases, the J end by 5 bases, with 7 bases between. Germline values: CDR1 GTSNPN, CDR2 SVGIG (reference sequence). This CDR3 is built from 11 residues. The CDR3 protein is CAWSAAETQYF. DNA of the CDR3: TGTGCCTGGAGCGCCGCTGAGACCCAGTACTTC.

The chain carries TRBV6-1 and TRBJ1-2; a possible D gene is TRBD1 (5 bases). V was clipped by 11 bases and J by 2 bases, with 21 bases between them. CDR1 is MNHNS and CDR2 is SASEGT in the germline V gene. This CDR3 is built from 15 residues. For the CDR3, the DNA is TGTGCCGGGAGACAGTCATACTCCGGGAACTATGGCTACACCTTC. Its protein product is CAGRQSYSGNYGYTF.

This clonotype was observed a few times. The chain recombines TRBV15 with TRBJ2-3; D gene ambiguous. The V end was cut by 1 base, the J end by 4 bases, with 21 bases between. Germline V gene lookup returns CDR1 LNHNV and CDR2 YYDKDF (reference sequence). CDR3 length: 18 amino acids. The CDR3 coding sequence is TGTGCCACCAGCAGAGTATTCGTCATGCGGACGCGGCCAGATACGCAGTATTTT. Residues: CATSRVFVMRTRPDTQYF.

The table lists this clonotype with a few counts. The chain is built from TRBV5-1 and TRBJ2-1, with 7 positions matching TRBD1. The CDR3 length is 16 residues. V was clipped by 0 bases and J by 5 bases; unmatched bases: 8. Per germline, CDR1 SGHRS and CDR2 YFSETQ. CDR3 residues: CASSLVPSGQDNEQFF. The CDR3 DNA is TGCGCCAGCAGCTTGGTTCCCAGCGGACAGGACAATGAGCAGTTCTTC.

This clonotype turned up a few times. The V call is TRBV2, the J call TRBJ2-3; D is possibly TRBD1 (5 bases). V gave up 6 bases and J gave up 2 bases, with 6 bases separating them. The CDR3 is 12 residues long. Germline CDR1 is SNHLY and CDR2 is FYNNEI. The CDR3 DNA sequence: TGTGCCAGCAGGACAGACACAGATACGCAGTATTTT. Encoded protein: CASRTDTDTQYF.

Comments on this clonotype: The junction and the germline gene differ at one end; a read error may be behind it. This chain connects TRBV29-1 to TRBJ1-3; 8 positions agree with TRBD1. The CDR3 has 17 residues. Germline values: CDR1 SQVTM, CDR2 ANQGSEA. CDR3 residues: CSADIRGPTNSGDTIYF. As DNA, the CDR3 is TGCAGCGCCGACATCAGGGGGCCCACCAACTCTGGAGACACCATATATTTT.

This clonotype is categorized as medium-sized (0.01 to 0.1%). This sequence joins TRBV4-2 and TRBJ1-2; 8 nucleotides align to TRBD1. V was pared by 2 bases and J by 2 bases, with 19 bases of the junction left unmatched. The CDR3 sequence is 20 residues long. Per the germline V gene, CDR1 is LGHNA and CDR2 is YNFKEQ. The CDR3 DNA sequence: TGTGCCAGCAGCCAAACAAGGGCTGGGACAGGCCTACCGCAAAACTATGGCTACACCTTC. This encodes CASSQTRAGTGLPQNYGYTF.